This entry lists 5 T cell receptor beta chains sequenced from one sample in a study of beta chain features in type 1 diabetes. Study-level findings and limits: Researchers report that Type 1 diabetes patients had moderately but significantly shorter TCRB CDR3s across all four CD4+ subsets.

The sequenced template was cDNA made from the entire isolated RNA. Some clones are missing from TCRdb's copy, which holds only in-frame ones; the method was immunoSEQ multiplex PCR. The sample includes fewer than 350,000 clones, 15% of them seen just once. These TCRs are of unknown antigen specificity. The specimen sequenced was naive CD4+ T cells from blood. Source of these receptors: a man aged 18 to 29 with type 1 diabetes.

The genes are TRBV13 and TRBJ2-5; 10 bases map to TRBD2. Germline V lookup: CDR1 PRHDT, CDR2 FYEKMQ (reference sequence). This CDR3 comprises 17 residues. Losses at the gene ends were 4 bases for V and 5 bases for J; bases not matched to a gene: 13. The chain's CDR3 is CASSSRLAGQSRETQYF. The CDR3 bases are TGTGCCAGCAGCTCAAGACTAGCGGGCCAAAGTAGGGAGACCCAGTACTTC. The complete variable domain, with remaining parts taken from reference TRBV13 and TRBJ2-5, reads AAGVIQSPRHLIKEKRETATLKCYPIPRHDTVYWYQQGPGQDPQFLISFYEKMQSDKGSIPDRFSAQQFSDYHSELNMSSLELGDSALYFCASSSRLAGQSRETQYFGPGTRLLVL.

The gene calls are TRBV27 and TRBJ1-5; 7 bases match TRBD1. The CDR3 consists of 15 residues. Germline trimming cut 3 bases from V and 6 bases from J; bases unmatched to any gene: 8. Germline V gene sequence: CDR1 MNHEY, CDR2 SMNVEV (reference sequence). The chain's CDR3 is CASSLFGQVGQPQHF. Here the CDR3 DNA reads TGTGCCAGCAGTTTGTTCGGACAGGTGGGTCAGCCCCAGCATTTT.

This clone was seen more than once but under ten times. The chain has TRBV6-5 and TRBJ2-1, with D possibly matching TRBD2 (7 bases). CDR1 is MNHEY, CDR2 SVGAGI, per germline. This CDR3 region has 16 residues. V shed 0 bases and J shed 4 bases, with 13 bases lying between them. The CDR3 nucleotides are TGTGCCAGCAGTTACTCGGGGGCTAGCGGTTACAATGAGCAGTTCTTC. The encoded protein is CASSYSGASGYNEQFF.

This sequence joins TRBV6-5 and TRBJ2-7, with D unclear. The length of the CDR3 is 13 residues. V was shortened by 2 bases and J by 1 base, with 6 bases between the two germline ends. Germline CDR1 reads MNHEY; CDR2 reads SVGAGI. Written as DNA, the CDR3 is TGTGCCAGCAGTTACAAGACTTCCTACGAGCAGTACTTC. Its translation is CASSYKTSYEQYF.

In this sample, this clone turned up a few times. This chain joins TRBV7-9 and TRBJ1-1; 7 positions agree with TRBD1. The junction had 1 base not matched to a gene; V was cut back by 0 bases and J by 3 bases. This CDR3 has 14 amino acids. CDR1 is SEHNR and CDR2 is FQNEAQ in the germline V gene (reference sequence). CDR3 sequence: CASSLAQGYTEAFF. Here the CDR3 DNA reads TGTGCCAGCAGCTTAGCACAGGGGTACACTGAAGCTTTCTTT.